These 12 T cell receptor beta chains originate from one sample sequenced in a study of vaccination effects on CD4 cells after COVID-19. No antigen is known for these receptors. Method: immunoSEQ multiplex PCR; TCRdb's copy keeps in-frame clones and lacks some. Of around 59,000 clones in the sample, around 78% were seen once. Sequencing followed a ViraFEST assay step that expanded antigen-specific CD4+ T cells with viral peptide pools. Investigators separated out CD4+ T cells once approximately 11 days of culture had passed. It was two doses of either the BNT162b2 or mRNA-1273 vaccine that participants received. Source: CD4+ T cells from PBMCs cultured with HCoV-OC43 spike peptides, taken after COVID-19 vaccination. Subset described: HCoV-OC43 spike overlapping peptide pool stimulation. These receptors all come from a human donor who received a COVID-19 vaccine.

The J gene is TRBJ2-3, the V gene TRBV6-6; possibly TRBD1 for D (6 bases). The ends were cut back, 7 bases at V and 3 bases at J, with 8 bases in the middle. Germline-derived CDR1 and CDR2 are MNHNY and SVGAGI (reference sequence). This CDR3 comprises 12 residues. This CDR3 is CASNTGTDTQYF. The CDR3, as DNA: TGTGCCAGCAATACAGGGACAGATACGCAGTATTTT.

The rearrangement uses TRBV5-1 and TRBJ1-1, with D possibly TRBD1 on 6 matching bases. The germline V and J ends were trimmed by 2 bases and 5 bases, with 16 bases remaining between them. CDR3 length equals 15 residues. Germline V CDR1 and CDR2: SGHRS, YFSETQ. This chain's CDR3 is CASSFLTGIGTEAFF. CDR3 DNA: TGCGCCAGCAGCTTTTTAACAGGGATCGGGACTGAAGCTTTCTTT.

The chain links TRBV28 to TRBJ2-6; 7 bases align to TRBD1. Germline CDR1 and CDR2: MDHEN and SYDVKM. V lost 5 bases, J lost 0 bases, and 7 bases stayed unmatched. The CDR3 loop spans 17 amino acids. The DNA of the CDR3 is TGTGCCAGCAGTCCCAGGGACAGCGCCTCTGGGGCCAACGTCCTGACTTTC. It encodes CASSPRDSASGANVLTF.

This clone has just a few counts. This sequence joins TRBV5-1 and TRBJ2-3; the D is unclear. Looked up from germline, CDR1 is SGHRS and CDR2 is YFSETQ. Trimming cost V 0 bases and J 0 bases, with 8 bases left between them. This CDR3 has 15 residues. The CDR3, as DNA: TGCGCCAGCAGCTTGGCCGACGGGAGCACAGATACGCAGTATTTT. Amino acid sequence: CASSLADGSTDTQYF.

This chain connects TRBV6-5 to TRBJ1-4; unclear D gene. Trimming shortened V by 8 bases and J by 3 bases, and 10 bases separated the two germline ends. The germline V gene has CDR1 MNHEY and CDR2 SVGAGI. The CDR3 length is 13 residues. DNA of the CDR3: TGTGCCAGCCTCCGCGTGGCTAATGAAAAACTGTTTTTT. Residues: CASLRVANEKLFF.

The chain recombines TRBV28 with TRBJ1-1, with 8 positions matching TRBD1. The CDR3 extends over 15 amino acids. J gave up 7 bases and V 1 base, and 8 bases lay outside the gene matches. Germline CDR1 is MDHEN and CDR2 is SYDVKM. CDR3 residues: CASSLSRQGFGEAFF. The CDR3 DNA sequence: TGTGCCAGCAGTTTATCCCGACAGGGGTTTGGTGAAGCTTTCTTT.

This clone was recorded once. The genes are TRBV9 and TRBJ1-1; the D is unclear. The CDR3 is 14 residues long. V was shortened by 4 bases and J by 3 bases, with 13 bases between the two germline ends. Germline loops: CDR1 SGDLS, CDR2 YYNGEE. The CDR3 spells CASSLRLFDTEAFF. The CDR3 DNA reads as TGTGCCAGCAGCCTCCGTCTCTTTGACACTGAAGCTTTCTTT.

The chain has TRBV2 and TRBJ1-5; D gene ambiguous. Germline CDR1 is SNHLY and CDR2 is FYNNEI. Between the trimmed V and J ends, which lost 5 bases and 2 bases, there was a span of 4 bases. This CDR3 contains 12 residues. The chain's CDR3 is CASSPGNQPQHF. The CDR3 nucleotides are TGTGCCAGCAGTCCCGGCAATCAGCCCCAGCATTTT.

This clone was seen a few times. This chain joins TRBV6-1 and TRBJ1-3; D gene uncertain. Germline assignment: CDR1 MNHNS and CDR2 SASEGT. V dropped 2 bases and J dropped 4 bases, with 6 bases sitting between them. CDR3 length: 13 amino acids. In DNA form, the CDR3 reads TGTGCCAGCAGTGAACGAGAGGGAAACACCATATATTTT. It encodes CASSEREGNTIYF.

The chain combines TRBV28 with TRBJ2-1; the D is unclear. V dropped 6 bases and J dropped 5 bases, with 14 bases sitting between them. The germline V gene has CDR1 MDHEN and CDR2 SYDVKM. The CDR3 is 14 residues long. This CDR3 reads CASRSPRMDNEQFF. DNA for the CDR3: TGTGCCAGCAGGTCGCCCAGGATGGACAATGAGCAGTTCTTC.

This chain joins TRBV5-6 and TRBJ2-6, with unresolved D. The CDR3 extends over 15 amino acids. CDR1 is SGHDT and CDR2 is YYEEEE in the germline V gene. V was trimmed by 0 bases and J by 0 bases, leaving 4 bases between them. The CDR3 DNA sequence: TGTGCCAGCAGCTTGGTGGACTCTGGGGCCAACGTCCTGACTTTC. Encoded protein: CASSLVDSGANVLTF.

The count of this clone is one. The CDR3 DNA reads as TGCGCCAGCAGCCCTAGCGGGGGGGCCGTGAGCACAGATACGCAGTATTTT. Translation: CASSPSGGAVSTDTQYF. V and J are TRBV10-1 and TRBJ2-3; 12 bases match TRBD2. This CDR3 comprises 17 residues. Per the germline V gene, CDR1 is WNHNN and CDR2 is SYGVQD (reference sequence). V lost 6 bases, J lost 0 bases, and 7 bases stayed unmatched.